This passage covers 3 T cell receptor beta chains from one sample sequenced in a study of blood T cells in healthy people across ages. Then a second PCR, running about 6 to 11 cycles, was carried out with a sample-barcoded 5' primer and a J-beta primer mix. Using its own MiXCR run on the 5' RACE reads, TCRdb lists one record per CDR3 protein. This sample has 1,500,000 or so distinct CDR3 sequences, with 45% to 70% found just once. The specimen was blood. The receptors come from a man aged 18 to 29 in good health.

This chain links TRBV7-2 with TRBJ2-1; D is undetermined. The germline V and J ends were trimmed by 0 bases and 0 bases, with 6 bases remaining between them. Looked up from germline, CDR1 is SGHTA and CDR2 is FQGNSA. CDR3 length: 15 residues. As DNA, the CDR3 is TGTGCCAGCAGCTTAGCGCCACGCTCCTACAATGAGCAGTTCTTC. Protein product: CASSLAPRSYNEQFF.

The genes are TRBV20-1 and TRBJ2-1; TRBD1 matches 9 bases. CDR1 and CDR2 (germline): DFQATT, SNEGSKA (reference sequence). The V and J ends lost 0 bases and 1 base, in that order; junction bases with no gene match: 7. CDR3 length equals 17 residues. CDR3 coding DNA: TGCAGTGCTAGAGATGGCCGGGACAGGGAATCCTACAATGAGCAGTTCTTC. It specifies CSARDGRDRESYNEQFF.

The rearrangement uses TRBV6-2 or TRBV6-3 and TRBJ2-7; TRBD2 is a possible D gene (6 bases). Trimming took off 5 bases at V and 7 bases at J, with 15 bases between the two ends. The V gene's germline CDR1 is MNHEY and CDR2 SVGEGT. The CDR3 runs 13 residues. The CDR3 is CASSPRDFNEQYF. CDR3 nucleotides: TGTGCCAGCAGTCCCCGGGACTTTAATGAGCAGTACTTC.